Listed here are 12 T cell receptor beta chains from one sample, sequenced in a study of blood T cell repertoires in COVID-19. Sequencing used immunoSEQ multiplex PCR; TCRdb keeps in-frame clones, though not all of them. The repertoire holds some 150,000 clones, with roughly 73% as singletons. The sample consisted of peripheral blood. The receptors here all came from a woman in her forties or fifties with active or convalescent COVID-19.

This chain connects TRBV18 to TRBJ2-5; the D gene is possibly TRBD2 (7 bases). There are 15 residues in the CDR3. The germline V and J ends were trimmed by 2 bases and 0 bases, with 10 bases remaining between them. CDR1 KGHSH and CDR2 LQKENI come from the germline V gene. The CDR3: CASSPAGANQETQYF. CDR3 nucleotide sequence: TGTGCCAGCTCACCAGCGGGGGCAAACCAAGAGACCCAGTACTTC.

This chain connects TRBV12-3 or TRBV12-4 to TRBJ2-5, with D perhaps TRBD1 (6 bases). This CDR3 spans 13 amino acids. Trimming removed 6 bases from V and 5 bases from J, with 13 bases in between. Here the CDR3 reads CASRSTGMETQYF. Written as DNA, the CDR3 is TGTGCCAGCAGATCCACAGGGATGGAGACCCAGTACTTC.

The rearrangement uses TRBV5-1 and TRBJ2-3; TRBD2 agrees at 9 bases. This CDR3 comprises 15 residues. V gave up 4 bases and J gave up 4 bases; unmatched junction bases: 7. Germline CDR1 SGHRS, CDR2 YFSETQ. The CDR3 loop reads CASSVYSGGPDTQYF. CDR3 DNA: TGCGCCAGCAGCGTCTATAGCGGGGGCCCAGATACGCAGTATTTT. The whole variable domain, filled in from reference TRBV5-1 and TRBJ2-3, reads KAGVTQTPRYLIKTRGQQVTLSCSPISGHRSVSWYQQTPGQGLQFLFEYFSETQRNKGNFPGRFSGRQFSNSRSEMNVSTLELGDSALYLCASSVYSGGPDTQYFGPGTRLTVL.

This chain links TRBV30 with TRBJ1-3; D possibly corresponds to TRBD1 (6 bases). The germline V gene encodes CDR1 GTSNPN and CDR2 SVGIG (reference sequence). This CDR3 is built from 16 residues. The V gene lost 2 bases and the J gene lost 0 bases, with 14 bases spanning the gap. The CDR3 protein is CAWSPGTMSSGNTIYF. CDR3 coding DNA: TGTGCCTGGAGTCCCGGGACAATGAGCTCTGGAAACACCATATATTTT. Filled out from reference TRBV30 and TRBJ1-3, the complete variable domain reads SQTIHQWPATLVQPVGSPLSLECTVEGTSNPNLYWYRQAAGRGLQLLFYSVGIGQISSEVPQNLSASRPQDRQFILSSKKLLLSDSGFYLCAWSPGTMSSGNTIYFGEGSWLTVV.

V and J are TRBV7-8 and TRBJ1-1, with D unclear. CDR1 and CDR2 from the germline V gene are SGHVS and FQNEAQ. The CDR3 contains 16 residues. The germline V and J ends were trimmed by 5 bases and 5 bases, with 21 bases remaining between them. The DNA of the CDR3 is TGTGCCAGCAGCCCCCCTCGGTCCACTCAGGTTACTGAAGCTTTCTTT. Protein product: CASSPPRSTQVTEAFF. Using reference TRBV7-8 and TRBJ1-1 for the parts outside the CDR3, the full variable domain is GAGVSQSPRYKVAKRGQDVALRCDPISGHVSLFWYQQALGQGPEFLTYFQNEAQLDKSGLPSDRFFAERPEGSVSTLKIQRTQQEDSAVYLCASSPPRSTQVTEAFFGQGTRLTVV.

The chain combines TRBV5-4 with TRBJ1-1; D call uncertain. V lost 3 bases and J 1 base, leaving 13 bases between the germline ends. Germline V gene data show CDR1 as SGHNT and CDR2 as YYREEE (reference sequence). The CDR3 contains 15 residues. Here the CDR3 reads CASSSPGSGNTEAFF. In DNA, the CDR3 is TGTGCCAGCAGCTCGCCGGGATCGGGGAACACTGAAGCTTTCTTT.

Only one count was recorded for this clone. The rearrangement links TRBV14 to TRBJ1-1, with 9 nucleotides matching TRBD1. With V trimmed by 4 bases and J by 6 bases, 9 bases remained unmatched. CDR1 is SGHDN, CDR2 FVKESK, per germline. The CDR3 spans 15 residues. The CDR3 here is CASSLRGTGIPEAFF. The CDR3 DNA reads TGTGCCAGCAGCCTTCGGGGGACAGGGATTCCTGAAGCTTTCTTT.

V usage is TRBV10-3 and J usage is TRBJ2-7, with TRBD2 matching over 9 bases. This CDR3 contains 15 residues. Germline CDR1 ENHRY, CDR2 SYGVKD. The J segment lost 3 bases and the V segment lost 2 bases, leaving 5 bases of the junction unmatched. DNA for the CDR3: TGTGCCATCAGTGAGGTTGCGGGAGGGAACTACGAGCAGTACTTC. Its translation is CAISEVAGGNYEQYF.

This chain links TRBV9 with TRBJ2-1; 12 nucleotides match TRBD2. With V trimmed by 3 bases and J by 6 bases, 7 bases remained unmatched. From germline, CDR1 is SGDLS and CDR2 YYNGEE. The CDR3 loop spans 16 amino acids. The CDR3 spells CASSGRLAGVLNEQFF. The CDR3 DNA follows: TGTGCCAGCAGCGGTCGACTAGCGGGAGTTCTCAATGAGCAGTTCTTC.

This chain connects TRBV6-2 or TRBV6-3 to TRBJ2-7; TRBD2 matches 7 bases. There are 15 residues in the CDR3. Germline V gives CDR1 MNHEY, CDR2 SVGEGT. With V trimmed by 6 bases and J by 0 bases, 8 bases remained unmatched. The CDR3 sequence: CASSRLADSSYEQYF. CDR3 coding DNA: TGTGCCAGCAGCCGACTAGCAGACAGCTCCTACGAGCAGTACTTC.

The chain carries TRBV7-9 and TRBJ2-2, with TRBD2 matching over 10 bases. Per germline, CDR1 SEHNR and CDR2 FQNEAQ (reference sequence). The V segment lost 4 bases and the J segment 7 bases; nucleotides outside the gene matches: 3. The CDR3 totals 14 residues. CDR3 protein: CASSSSGSVGELFF. CDR3 nucleotides: TGTGCCAGCAGCTCTAGCGGGAGCGTCGGGGAGCTGTTTTTT.

The table lists this clone with a count of one. V is TRBV20-1 and J is TRBJ2-5; D gene ambiguous. Per germline, CDR1 DFQATT and CDR2 SNEGSKA (reference sequence). Trimming cost V 7 bases and J 5 bases, with 11 bases left between them. The CDR3 is 11 residues long. The chain's CDR3 is CSVSVRETQYF. Written as DNA, the CDR3 is TGCAGTGTGAGCGTCCGTGAGACCCAGTACTTC.